A selection of T cell receptor beta chains follows, all from one sample in a study of CD8 T cells in ankylosing spondylitis. TCRdb re-called the 5' RACE reads through MiXCR, storing one row per CDR3 protein. The table shows about 440,000 distinct CDR3 sequences, with more than 15% occurring only once. Sequenced material: blood, either unsorted or a sorted T cell fraction (not recorded which). These receptors were taken from a male donor with ankylosing spondylitis. CDR3s include the opening cysteine and the closing phenylalanine or tryptophan. A D gene is named only where the DNA matches it firmly. Only some rows state a clone size, as once, few, many or a class for expanded clones.

J,V,size,D,CDR3,DNA
TRBJ2-1,TRBV18,-,-,CASSPLSGVDNEQFF,TGTGCCAGCTCACCACTTTCAGGGGTGGACAATGAGCAGTTCTTC
TRBJ2-5,TRBV29-1,few,TRBD1,CSGRQGGETQYF,TGCAGCGGGCGACAGGGGGGAGAGACCCAGTACTTC
TRBJ2-1,TRBV20-1,once,TRBD2,CSARGGRALNEQFF,TGCAGTGCTAGGGGCGGGAGGGCCCTCAATGAGCAGTTCTTC
TRBJ1-1,TRBV4-3,-,-,CASSQGPGTPSAFF,TGCGCCAGCAGCCAGGGGCCGGGAACTCCCTCAGCTTTCTTT
TRBJ2-3,TRBV15,-,-,CATSPWGPPRTDTQYF,TGTGCCACCAGCCCCTGGGGGCCCCCTAGGACAGATACGCAGTATTTT
TRBJ1-2,TRBV5-1,few,-,CASSLEPGWTGYTF,TGCGCCAGCAGCTTGGAACCGGGTTGGACTGGCTACACCTTC
TRBJ2-3,TRBV7-3,few,TRBD2,CASSTTGTSGDTQYF,TGTGCCAGCAGCACAACCGGGACTAGCGGGGATACGCAGTATTTT
TRBJ1-5,TRBV5-1,few,-,CASSPGGGNNQPQHF,TGCGCCAGCAGCCCCGGGGGAGGGAACAATCAGCCCCAGCATTTT
TRBJ2-1,TRBV6-5,-,TRBD2,CASRSTSGRESYDEQFF,TGTGCCAGCAGGTCTACTAGCGGGAGGGAATCCTACGATGAGCAGTTCTTC
TRBJ2-2,TRBV18,-,TRBD1,CASSPRRQGKAGELFF,TGTGCCAGCTCACCACGCCGACAGGGGAAGGCCGGGGAGCTGTTTTTT
TRBJ2-1,TRBV14,few,TRBD2,CASSRRTSGSHEQFF,TGTGCCAGCAGCCGTAGGACTAGCGGGAGCCATGAGCAGTTCTTC
TRBJ1-4,TRBV7-8,-,-,CASSSQGTPTNEKLFF,TGTGCCAGCAGCAGTCAGGGGACCCCAACTAATGAAAAACTGTTTTTT
TRBJ1-1,TRBV15,-,-,CATLRGTDTEAFF,TGTGCCACCTTAAGGGGGACGGACACTGAAGCTTTCTTT
TRBJ2-5,TRBV30,-,TRBD1,CAWSSGTVGETQYF,TGTGCCTGGTCTTCCGGGACAGTTGGAGAGACCCAGTACTTC
TRBJ2-3,TRBV6-2/TRBV6-3,many,-,CASSYWDSGTDTQYF,TGTGCCAGCAGTTACTGGGACTCCGGCACAGATACGCAGTATTTT
TRBJ2-2,TRBV3-1,-,-,CASSTRGRSANTGELFF,TGTGCCAGCAGCACACGCGGTAGGAGCGCGAACACCGGGGAGCTGTTTTTT
TRBJ2-7,TRBV19,-,-,CASSIPGQFYEQYF,TGTGCCAGCAGCATCCCGGGACAATTCTACGAGCAGTACTTC
TRBJ2-3,TRBV28,-,-,CASLTPSGGTTDTQYF,TGTGCCAGCCTAACCCCTTCAGGGGGGACCACAGATACGCAGTATTTT
TRBJ2-1,TRBV15,-,TRBD2,CATSRGIGAGLAGDYNEQFF,TGTGCCACCAGCAGAGGGATCGGGGCGGGACTAGCGGGAGATTACAATGAGCAGTTCTTC
TRBJ2-1,TRBV27,few,-,CASFRGGGGEQFF,TGTGCCAGCTTTCGGGGAGGCGGTGGCGAGCAGTTCTTC
TRBJ2-5,TRBV28,few,-,CASNREETQYF,TGTGCCAGCAACCGAGAAGAGACCCAGTACTTC
TRBJ2-5,TRBV12-3/TRBV12-4,few,TRBD1,CASRDRVQETQYF,TGTGCCAGCAGGGACAGGGTACAAGAGACCCAGTACTTC